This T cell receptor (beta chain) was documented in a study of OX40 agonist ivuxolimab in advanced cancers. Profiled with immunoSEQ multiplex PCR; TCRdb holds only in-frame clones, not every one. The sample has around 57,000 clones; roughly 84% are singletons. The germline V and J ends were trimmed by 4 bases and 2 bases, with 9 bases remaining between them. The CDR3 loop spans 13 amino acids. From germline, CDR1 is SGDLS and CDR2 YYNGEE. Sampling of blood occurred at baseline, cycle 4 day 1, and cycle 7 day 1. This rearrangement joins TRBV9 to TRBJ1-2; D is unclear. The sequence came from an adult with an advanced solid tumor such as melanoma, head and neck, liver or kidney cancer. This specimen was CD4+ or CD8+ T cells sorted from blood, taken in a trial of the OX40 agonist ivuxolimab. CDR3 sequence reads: CASSPDVNYGYTF. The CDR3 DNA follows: TGTGCCAGCAGCCCGGACGTGAACTATGGCTACACCTTC.